The 23 T cell receptor beta chains in this list originate from one sample, sequenced in a study of liver allograft versus peripheral blood T cells. In the study overall: Hepatic allograft T cell receptor repertoires were evaluated relative to those present in recipients' peripheral blood.

One entry per CDR3 protein results from TCRdb running MiXCR on the reads. The table lists approximately 16,000 distinct CDR3 sequences, around a fifth of them singletons. These receptors were obtained from a human patient who had a liver transplant. The graft donor may account for some of the T cells.

J is TRBJ1-5 and V is TRBV24-1; unclear D gene. V shed 5 bases and J shed 5 bases, with 9 bases lying between them. CDR3 length: 13 residues. Germline CDR1 is KGHDR and CDR2 is SFDVKD. This CDR3 is CATSADVDQPQHF. The DNA for the CDR3 is TGTGCCACCAGTGCCGATGTGGATCAGCCCCAGCATTTT.

This clonotype was counted many times. In DNA form, the CDR3 reads TGTGCCAGCAGTTTGGGGACAGGGTCCTACGAGCAGTACTTC. Its protein is CASSLGTGSYEQYF. V and J are TRBV27 and TRBJ2-7, with TRBD1 matching over 9 bases. CDR3 length: 14 residues. V shed 3 bases, J shed 1 base, and the junction held 1 base outside the gene matches. In germline, CDR1 is MNHEY, CDR2 SMNVEV (reference sequence).

In its sample, this clonotype was seen a few times. This chain uses TRBV18 with TRBJ2-1, with D perhaps TRBD1 or TRBD2 (6 bases each). The germline V and J ends were trimmed by 1 base and 5 bases, with 9 bases remaining between them. Per germline, CDR1 KGHSH and CDR2 LQKENI. CDR3 size: 14 residues. CDR3 sequence: CASSPQGGNNEQFF. The CDR3 DNA sequence: TGTGCCAGCTCACCACAGGGGGGAAACAATGAGCAGTTCTTC.

The CDR3 loop reads CASSLQGWNSPLHF. CDR3 DNA: TGTGCCAGCAGCTTACAGGGGTGGAATTCACCCCTCCACTTT. The chain is built from TRBV7-9 and TRBJ1-6; D possibly corresponds to TRBD1 (6 bases). Trimming pared 2 bases from V and 7 bases from J, leaving 9 bases between. The CDR3 length is 14 residues. Per the germline V gene, CDR1 is SEHNR and CDR2 is FQNEAQ (reference sequence).

This clonotype was observed a handful of times. The chain carries TRBV7-9 and TRBJ2-3, with unresolved D. V was clipped by 2 bases and J by 0 bases, with 9 bases between them. CDR1 and CDR2 (germline): SEHNR, FQNEAQ (reference sequence). The CDR3 contains 15 residues. CDR3 in DNA: TGTGCCAGCAGCTTATCCCAGGCAAGCACAGATACGCAGTATTTT. Translating it yields CASSLSQASTDTQYF.

This clonotype was seen a handful of times. V and J are TRBV7-2 and TRBJ2-5; D gene ambiguous. Germline V gene data show CDR1 as SGHTA and CDR2 as FQGNSA. Trimming removed 5 bases at V and 5 bases at J, with 9 bases between. The CDR3 covers 12 residues. The CDR3 nucleotides read TGTGCCAGCAGCCCTACCGGGGAGACCCAGTACTTC. This codes for CASSPTGETQYF.

The table lists this clonotype with a few counts. V usage is TRBV10-3 and J usage is TRBJ1-4; possibly TRBD1 for D (5 bases). Trimming left V 0 bases short and J 6 bases short, with 11 bases between. Germline V lookup: CDR1 ENHRY, CDR2 SYGVKD. The CDR3 contains 15 residues. DNA for the CDR3: TGTGCCATCAGTGAGTCGGCAGGGAACCATGAAAAACTGTTTTTT. Amino acids: CAISESAGNHEKLFF.

The chain recombines TRBV6-5 with TRBJ1-4, with D possibly TRBD1 on 5 matching bases. The V gene lost 6 bases and the J gene lost 8 bases, with 19 bases spanning the gap. Germline CDR1 reads MNHEY; CDR2 reads SVGAGI. The length of the CDR3 is 15 residues. CDR3 sequence: CASSRSGLSEEKLFF. The CDR3 DNA reads as TGTGCCAGCAGCCGATCAGGGTTGTCAGAAGAAAAACTGTTTTTT.

This clonotype was detected many times. The rearrangement joins TRBV29-1 to TRBJ1-5; 12 bases agree with TRBD1. After removal of 6 bases from V and 1 base from J, the junction contained 7 bases not matched to a gene. Germline-derived CDR1 and CDR2 are SQVTM and ANQGSEA. The CDR3 consists of 16 residues. In nucleotides, the CDR3 is TGCAGCGTAGCGGGGACAGGGGGCGGGAGCAATCAGCCCCAGCATTTT. Translated, it gives CSVAGTGGGSNQPQHF.

This clonotype was detected ten times or more. This rearrangement joins TRBV7-2 to TRBJ1-1, with D tentatively TRBD1 (6 bases). Trimming removed 4 bases at V and 1 base at J, with 13 bases between. Per germline, CDR1 SGHTA and CDR2 FQGNSA. This CDR3 spans 15 amino acids. CDR3 sequence: CASSSPGHRNTEAFF. CDR3 in DNA: TGTGCCAGCAGCTCCCCGGGACACAGGAACACTGAAGCTTTCTTT.

The chain has TRBV19 and TRBJ2-2, with D maybe TRBD2 (5 bases). The V gene lost 4 bases and the J gene lost 0 bases, with 18 bases spanning the gap. Germline V CDR1 and CDR2: LNHDA, SQIVND (reference sequence). The CDR3 is 18 amino acids. The CDR3 loop is CASSTWRMGASNTGELFF. CDR3 in DNA: TGTGCCAGTAGTACATGGAGGATGGGTGCATCGAACACCGGGGAGCTGTTTTTT.

This clonotype occurred once. The chain is built from TRBV19 and TRBJ1-2, with D perhaps TRBD1 (5 bases). Germline V gene data show CDR1 as LNHDA and CDR2 as SQIVND (reference sequence). Trimming took 3 bases from V and 4 from J, leaving 15 bases between them. The length of the CDR3 is 15 residues. The CDR3, as DNA: TGTGCCAGTAGTATGGGAAGCAGGGTGAGCTATGGCTACACCTTC. Translated: CASSMGSRVSYGYTF.

This clonotype showed up just a few times. The chain carries TRBV18 and TRBJ1-5, with 8 positions matching TRBD1. Germline V lookup: CDR1 KGHSH, CDR2 LQKENI. V shed 6 bases, J shed 0 bases, and the junction held 7 bases outside the gene matches. The CDR3 has 16 residues. CDR3 coding DNA: TGTGCCAGCTCTCTCGGACAGGGACCTAGCAATCAGCCCCAGCATTTT. This sequence encodes CASSLGQGPSNQPQHF.

CDR3 DNA sequence: TGTGCCAGCAGCTCCCGGAGTAGCGGGGATACGCAGTATTTT. It specifies CASSSRSSGDTQYF. The rearrangement uses TRBV7-2 and TRBJ2-3, with TRBD2 matching 7 bases. CDR1 and CDR2 from the germline V gene are SGHTA and FQGNSA. The V gene end was trimmed by 4 bases and the J gene end by 6 bases; junction bases not matched to a gene: 7. The CDR3 spans 14 residues.

To note about this clonotype: With a much larger clone just one base away, this may be a read error. The chain carries TRBV18 and TRBJ2-2, with a weak D call TRBD2 (6 bases). In germline, CDR1 is KGHSH, CDR2 LQKENI. The CDR3 contains 14 residues. Trimming left V 3 bases short and J 6 bases short, with 11 bases between. CDR3 sequence: CASSPRSGAGELFF. The CDR3 DNA sequence: TGTGCCAGCTCACCCCGATCGGGGGCCGGGGAGCTGTTTTTT.

This clonotype is labeled as medium-sized. The chain joins TRBV10-3 to TRBJ2-7; a weak D match, TRBD1 (5 bases). V was trimmed by 3 bases and J by 3 bases, leaving 18 bases between them. There are 16 residues in the CDR3. The germline CDR1 and CDR2 sequences are ENHRY and SYGVKD. The CDR3 is CAISDKGAKPFYEQYF. The CDR3 coding sequence is TGTGCCATCAGTGACAAAGGGGCGAAACCTTTCTACGAGCAGTACTTC.

This clonotype came up many times. The gene calls are TRBV19 and TRBJ1-5, with 10 bases that match TRBD1. CDR3 length: 17 amino acids. Trimming cost V 5 bases and J 3 bases; bases outside gene matches: 10. Per the germline V gene, CDR1 is LNHDA and CDR2 is SQIVND (reference sequence). The CDR3 coding sequence is TGTGCCAGTAGTGCTGGACAGGGGGTCTCGTACAATCAGCCCCAGCATTTT. The encoded protein is CASSAGQGVSYNQPQHF.

This clonotype was found a few times. V gene TRBV6-5 combines with J gene TRBJ2-7; D call uncertain. Germline CDR1 is MNHEY and CDR2 is SVGAGI. The V end was cut by 0 bases, the J end by 1 base, with 7 bases between. The length of the CDR3 is 14 residues. The CDR3 sequence: CASSYSSGSYEQYF. The CDR3 DNA reads TGTGCCAGCAGTTACTCTTCCGGTTCCTACGAGCAGTACTTC.

The chain uses TRBV6-1 and TRBJ1-3, with D possibly TRBD1 on 5 matching bases. The CDR3 spans 14 residues. The germline V gene has CDR1 MNHNS and CDR2 SASEGT. V lost 1 base and J lost 4, with 8 bases in between. In DNA form, the CDR3 reads TGTGCCAGCAGTGAAGTGGGGGACGGAAACACCATATATTTT. The encoded protein is CASSEVGDGNTIYF.

V gene TRBV6-5 combines with J gene TRBJ2-3; D is unresolved. Germline V gene lookup returns CDR1 MNHEY and CDR2 SVGAGI. The CDR3 runs to 17 residues. V lost 6 bases and J 1 base, leaving 20 bases between the germline ends. The CDR3 here is CASSSVVPGSGTDTQYF. CDR3 DNA sequence: TGTGCCAGCAGCTCCGTGGTTCCGGGTTCGGGCACAGATACGCAGTATTTT.

By frequency in the sample, this clonotype is medium-sized (0.01 to 0.1%). J is TRBJ1-1 and V is TRBV18; the match to TRBD1 covers 7 bases. Losses at the gene ends were 3 bases for V and 5 bases for J; bases not matched to a gene: 12. This CDR3 is 16 amino acids long. Looked up from germline, CDR1 is KGHSH and CDR2 is LQKENI. The CDR3 sequence: CASSPEQGLFITEAFF. In DNA form, the CDR3 reads TGTGCCAGCTCACCTGAACAGGGGCTTTTCATTACTGAAGCTTTCTTT.

The genes are TRBV5-4 and TRBJ2-7, with 8 bases that match TRBD2. CDR1 and CDR2 from the germline V gene are SGHNT and YYREEE (reference sequence). The trim removed 4 bases at V and 0 bases at J, leaving 15 bases unmatched. This CDR3 contains 18 residues. CDR3 sequence: CASSPPSGGGRSSYEQYF. The DNA for the CDR3 is TGTGCCAGCAGCCCCCCGAGTGGCGGCGGGAGGAGCTCCTACGAGCAGTACTTC.

The rearrangement joins TRBV20-1 to TRBJ1-5; a possible D gene is TRBD1 (5 bases). CDR1 is DFQATT and CDR2 is SNEGSKA in the germline V gene (reference sequence). V dropped 0 bases and J dropped 5 bases, with 11 bases sitting between them. This CDR3 contains 14 residues. The CDR3: CSARDRQGDQPQHF. CDR3 coding DNA: TGCAGTGCTAGAGATCGGCAGGGCGATCAGCCCCAGCATTTT.